This TCR beta chain is drawn from a study of blood T cell repertoires in COVID-19 (dated by TCRdb to the early 2020s). For the study in its entirety: Collaborator samples came from the United States, Italy and Spain and covered acute and convalescent phases of COVID-19. The prospective study material was composed of cDNA or gDNA derived from T cells, B-cell-depleted T cells, or PBMCs. Subjects who had been exposed to COVID-19, were actively infected with it, or had recovered from it provided the deeply sampled blood TCRbeta repertoires that made up the dataset. The repertoires were made available in a free public database intended to serve as a resource for research on the immune response to SARS-CoV-2. The samples were drawn from two sources: the first 160 participants of the ongoing ImmuneRACE study, and 950 to 1,500 subjects contributed by 6 global collaborators. Sample metadata almost always included a de-identified subject ID, COVID-19 status, age in years and sex. Where available, HLA class I and class II types were obtained from metadata supplied by the sample provider rather than from assay-based typing.

About this clone itself: Its binding antigen is unknown. No much larger clonotype is one base removed from it; base qualities were not supplied.

The immunoSEQ Assay, a bias-controlled multiplex PCR, was used to amplify TCRbeta CDR3 regions from genomic DNA. In the authors' own workflow: Within the assay, amplification of reference gene primers was used to estimate how many nucleated cells each sample contained. Sequence reads were collapsed and filtered to measure the absolute abundance of every unique TCRbeta CDR3 rearrangement. For each sample, productive Simpson clonality was calculated as the square root of Simpson's diversity index across productive rearrangements. This is the immuneACCESS table as TCRdb keeps it, with only in-frame sequences that have V and J called. A part of the clones is gone; compared with another copy, unresolved V genes explain less than half, and the rest is unexplained. V, J and clone size are taken as reported in that table, and D and trimming were inferred from the DNA itself. This sample holds over 150,000 clones; around 90% were observed only once. The ten largest clones take up under 0.7% of the sample.

The germline V gene encodes CDR1 MNHEY and CDR2 SVGAGI. V and J lose 4 bases and 1 base, and a span of 7 bases separates them. Including the terminal cysteine and phenylalanine, the CDR3 comprises 13 residues. Only the CDR3 region is kept as DNA, spanning 39 bases read in frame from base 1. In Seattle, one collaborating source enrolled patients while the infection was active and tracked those patients longitudinally over the course of disease. Collaborating institutions collected whole blood in K2EDTA tubes following their own protocols. For TCRbeta analysis, collaborator samples were shipped as frozen whole blood, as isolated PBMCs, or as DNA extracted from either sample type. Points the paper makes about the study in general: The amount of clinical and demographic metadata varied by source and participant and was provided uncurated.

The TCR comes from a man aged 55 to 69 with COVID-19, enrolled during active disease. The chain uses TRBV6-5 and TRBJ2-5; possibly the D gene is TRBD1, per 6 matching bases. Material for sequencing was peripheral blood. The CDR3 loop reads CASSWTVQETQYF. The sequence in DNA is TGTGCCAGCAGTTGGACAGTCCAAGAGACCCAGTACTTC.